This T cell receptor (beta chain) derives from a study of identical twins' blood T cells. General observations from the study: Each donor's most abundant TCRbeta clonotypes shared more CDR3 sequences with her twin than unrelated donors.

A single count supports this clonotype. The antigen is unknown. Being one base from a much bigger clone, this may be a read error. Germline values: CDR1 SGHDN, CDR2 FVKESK. This CDR3 has 15 residues. TCRdb reprocessed the 5' RACE reads with MiXCR, giving one entry per CDR3 protein. Counted here are 300,000 to 400,000 distinct CDR3 sequences, under 30% occurring once; the ten biggest clones make up 6.1%. Sequenced sample: PBMCs. The rearrangement uses TRBV14 and TRBJ1-1; D uncertain. The receptor was isolated from a woman aged 18 to 55 in good health. The CDR3 DNA reads TGTGCCAACAGCCAAATGGTTGGGAGGAGCACTGAAGCTTTCTTT. Protein sequence: CANSQMVGRSTEAFF.